This T cell receptor (beta chain) was recovered during a study of blood T cell repertoires in COVID-19. About the research overall: Nucleic acid was either cDNA or gDNA, and it came from T cells, B-cell-depleted T cells, or PBMCs.

Germline lookup yields CDR1 SEHNR and CDR2 FQNEAQ (reference sequence). With 1 base removed from V and 1 base from J, the gap between germline ends came to 8 bases. The CDR3 covers 14 residues. The assay was immunoSEQ multiplex PCR, and TCRdb's table has in-frame clones only and misses some. Among under 200,000 clones listed, 60% to 85% were seen once. The TCR was taken from a man aged 60-69 years with active or convalescent COVID-19. The sequencing sample was made of peripheral blood. The V and J genes are TRBV7-9 and TRBJ2-7; D unresolved. As DNA, the CDR3 is TGTGCCAGCAGCTTAGTACCAGGATCCTACGAGCAGTACTTC. This codes for CASSLVPGSYEQYF. The variable domain in full, completed from reference TRBV7-9 and TRBJ2-7, reads DTGVSQNPRHKITKRGQNVTFRCDPISEHNRLYWYRQTLGQGPEFLTYFQNEAQLEKSRLLSDRFSAERPKGSFSTLEIQRTEQGDSAMYLCASSLVPGSYEQYFGPGTRLTVT.